A selection of T cell receptor beta chains follows, all from one sample in a study of shared clonotypes between healthy human individuals. Here immunoSEQ multiplex PCR was the method, and the copy in TCRdb shows in-frame clones only, minus some. The top ten clones hold about 0.42% of a sample with about 1.5 million clones, 98% of them seen once. The sequencing input was naive CD4+ T cells sorted from blood. These receptors all come from a man in his thirties or forties in good health. The CDR3 runs from the conserved cysteine through the conserved F or W. Each record gives: clone size, D gene, V gene, J gene, CDR3 protein, CDR3 DNA. A D gene is named only where the DNA matches it firmly. A row's size may be missing; if present it is once, few, many or a size class.

.,.,TRBV19,TRBJ1-1,CASSIVATNTEAFF,TGTGCCAGTAGTATAGTTGCCACGAACACTGAAGCTTTCTTT
.,TRBD2,TRBV19,TRBJ2-2,CASSSGSYLGELFF,TGTGCCAGTAGTAGCGGGAGCTATCTAGGGGAGCTGTTTTTT
.,.,TRBV9,TRBJ2-3,CASSVSPDTQYF,TGTGCCAGCAGCGTATCCCCAGATACGCAGTATTTT
.,.,TRBV19,TRBJ2-1,CASSKALNQNYEQFF,TGTGCCAGTTCCAAAGCGCTTAACCAAAACTATGAGCAGTTCTTC
.,.,TRBV10-3,TRBJ2-7,CAISARVLFGQYF,TGTGCCATCAGTGCCCGTGTATTGTTCGGGCAGTACTTC
.,.,TRBV6-5,TRBJ1-1,CASSPYRAQNTEAFF,TGTGCCAGCAGCCCATACAGGGCCCAGAACACTGAAGCTTTCTTT
.,.,TRBV18,TRBJ2-1,CASSPLLLSPLNEQFF,TGTGCCAGCTCACCGCTCCTCCTTAGTCCCCTCAATGAGCAGTTCTTC
.,.,TRBV7-9,TRBJ1-2,CASSLGQNYGYTF,TGTGCCAGCAGCTTAGGACAGAACTATGGCTACACCTTC
.,TRBD1,TRBV6-5,TRBJ2-7,CASSYSSRGSHEQYF,TGTGCCAGCAGTTACTCGAGCAGGGGGAGTCACGAGCAGTACTTC
.,.,TRBV2,TRBJ2-7,CASGLRDYEQYF,TGTGCCAGCGGTTTGCGGGACTACGAGCAGTACTTC
.,TRBD1,TRBV6-5,TRBJ2-7,CASSSRDRSYEQYF,TGTGCCAGCAGTAGCCGGGACAGGTCCTACGAGCAGTACTTC
once,.,TRBV4-1,TRBJ2-3,CASSQFQGESTDTQYF,TGCGCCAGCAGCCAATTCCAAGGGGAGAGCACAGATACGCAGTATTTT
.,.,TRBV2,TRBJ1-1,CASSLGGNTEAFF,TGTGCCAGCAGTTTGGGTGGGAACACTGAAGCTTTCTTT
once,TRBD1,TRBV6-5,TRBJ1-4,CASSGQVFEKLFF,TGTGCCAGCAGTGGACAGGTTTTCGAAAAACTGTTTTTT
once,TRBD1,TRBV29-1,TRBJ1-1,CSGQGLANTEAFF,TGCAGCGGACAGGGCCTAGCGAACACTGAAGCTTTCTTT
.,.,TRBV5-4,TRBJ2-6,CASSFTGGVSGANVLTF,TGTGCCAGCAGCTTTACAGGGGGGGTCTCTGGGGCCAACGTCCTGACTTTC
.,.,TRBV4-1,TRBJ1-1,CASTLRTGLGTEAFF,TGCGCCAGCACCTTAAGAACGGGTTTAGGCACTGAAGCTTTCTTT
once,TRBD1,TRBV7-2,TRBJ1-1,CASSSDRGPEAFF,TGTGCCAGCAGCTCCGACAGGGGCCCTGAAGCTTTCTTT
.,.,TRBV2,TRBJ1-3,CASSVGGNTIYF,TGTGCCAGCAGTGTTGGAGGAAACACCATATATTTT
.,.,TRBV7-2,TRBJ2-2,CASSLANRTTGELFF,TGTGCCAGCAGCTTAGCTAACAGGACCACCGGGGAGCTGTTTTTT
.,TRBD2,TRBV5-6,TRBJ2-1,CASSPRGGSTYNEQFF,TGTGCCAGCAGCCCGCGCGGGGGGTCGACCTACAATGAGCAGTTCTTC
.,.,TRBV9,TRBJ1-2,CASSVSSQSSGYGYTF,TGTGCCAGCAGCGTATCGTCTCAGAGTTCGGGCTATGGCTACACCTTC
.,TRBD2,TRBV19,TRBJ2-3,CASSIDQSGSTTDTQYF,TGTGCCAGTAGTATAGATCAAAGCGGGAGCACCACAGATACGCAGTATTTT
.,TRBD2,TRBV11-3,TRBJ2-7,CASSQFASGSSYEQYF,TGTGCCAGCAGCCAATTTGCGAGCGGGAGCTCCTACGAGCAGTACTTC
.,TRBD1,TRBV5-8,TRBJ2-3,CASLPPWDREITDTQYF,TGTGCCAGCCTCCCGCCCTGGGACAGGGAAATCACAGATACGCAGTATTTT
.,.,TRBV29-1,TRBJ2-2,CSARGRSVGELFF,TGCAGCGCCCGAGGTCGCTCCGTCGGGGAGCTGTTTTTT
.,.,TRBV4-2,TRBJ2-1,CASSHGSDRSSYNEQFF,TGTGCCAGCAGCCACGGGTCCGACAGGAGCTCCTACAATGAGCAGTTCTTC
.,.,TRBV6-5,TRBJ2-1,CASQARNEQFF,TGTGCCAGCCAAGCGCGCAATGAGCAGTTCTTC
.,.,TRBV10-3,TRBJ2-5,CAISDYRNQETQYF,TGTGCCATCAGTGATTACAGAAACCAAGAGACCCAGTACTTC
.,.,TRBV5-5,TRBJ2-5,CASSPDSQETQYF,TGTGCCAGCAGCCCGGACAGCCAAGAGACCCAGTACTTC
.,.,TRBV11-2,TRBJ1-2,CASSGSLLNGYTF,TGTGCCAGCAGCGGGAGTTTACTCAATGGCTACACCTTC
.,.,TRBV15,TRBJ2-7,CATSRDKSYEQYF,TGTGCCACCAGCAGAGATAAGTCCTACGAGCAGTACTTC
.,.,TRBV7-7,TRBJ2-5,CASSLAGSETQYF,TGTGCCAGCAGCTTAGCGGGGTCAGAGACCCAGTACTTC
.,.,TRBV28,TRBJ1-1,CASSLLGLHAFF,TGTGCCAGCAGTTTATTGGGATTGCATGCTTTCTTT
.,TRBD2,TRBV5-1,TRBJ2-1,CASSQGATSGSRWNEQFF,TGCGCCAGCAGCCAAGGAGCGACTAGCGGAAGTAGGTGGAATGAGCAGTTCTTC
.,.,TRBV7-2,TRBJ2-1,CASSLGPVPYNEQFF,TGTGCCAGCAGCTTGGGACCCGTGCCCTACAATGAGCAGTTCTTC
.,TRBD2,TRBV5-6,TRBJ2-3,CASSIRTSGRTDTQYF,TGTGCCAGCAGCATTCGGACTAGCGGGAGAACTGATACGCAGTATTTT
.,TRBD2,TRBV5-1,TRBJ2-3,CASSLATSGSRTDTQYF,TGCGCCAGCAGCTTGGCGACTAGCGGGAGTAGGACAGATACGCAGTATTTT
.,TRBD2,TRBV5-4,TRBJ2-1,CASSLGGLAGINEQFF,TGTGCCAGCAGCTTAGGGGGGCTAGCGGGAATTAATGAGCAGTTCTTC
.,TRBD2,TRBV4-3,TRBJ2-7,CASSQGFGTSSHEQYF,TGCGCCAGCAGCCAGGGATTTGGGACTAGCAGTCACGAGCAGTACTTC
.,TRBD1,TRBV5-6,TRBJ1-4,CASSRTQGDEKLFF,TGTGCCAGCAGCCGAACACAGGGGGATGAAAAACTGTTTTTT